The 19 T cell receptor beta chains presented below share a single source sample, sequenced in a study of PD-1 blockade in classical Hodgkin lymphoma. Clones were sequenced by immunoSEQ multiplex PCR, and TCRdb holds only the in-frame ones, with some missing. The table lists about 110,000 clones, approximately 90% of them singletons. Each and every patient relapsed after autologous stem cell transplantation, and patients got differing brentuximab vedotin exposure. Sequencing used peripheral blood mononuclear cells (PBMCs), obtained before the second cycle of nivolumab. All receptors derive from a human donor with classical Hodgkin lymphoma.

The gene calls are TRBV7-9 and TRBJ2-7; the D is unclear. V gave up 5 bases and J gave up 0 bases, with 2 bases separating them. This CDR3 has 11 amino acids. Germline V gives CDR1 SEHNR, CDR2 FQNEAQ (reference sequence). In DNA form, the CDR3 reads TGTGCCAGCAGCGACTCCTACGAGCAGTACTTC. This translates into CASSDSYEQYF.

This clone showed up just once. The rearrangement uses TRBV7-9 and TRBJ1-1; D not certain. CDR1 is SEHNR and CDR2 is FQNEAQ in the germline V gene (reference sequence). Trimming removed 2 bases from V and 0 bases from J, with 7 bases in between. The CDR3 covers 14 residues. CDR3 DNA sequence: TGTGCCAGCAGCTTACAATACATGAACACTGAAGCTTTCTTT. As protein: CASSLQYMNTEAFF.

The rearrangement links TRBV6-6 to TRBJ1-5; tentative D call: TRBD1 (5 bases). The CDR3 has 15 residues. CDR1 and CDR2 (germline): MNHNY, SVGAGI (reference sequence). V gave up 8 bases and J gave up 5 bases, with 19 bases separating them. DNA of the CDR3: TGTGCCAGCTCCAGTCTGAGGGGCTGGTATCAGCCCCAGCATTTT. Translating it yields CASSSLRGWYQPQHF.

CDR3 amino acids: CASSLDGSGVQFF. In nucleotides, the CDR3 is TGTGCCAGCAGCTTAGACGGGTCGGGAGTACAGTTCTTC. The chain has TRBV11-2 and TRBJ2-1; possibly TRBD2 for D (6 bases). V lost 0 bases, J lost 13 bases, and 13 bases lay in between. The CDR3 totals 13 residues. The germline gives CDR1 SGHAT, CDR2 FQNNGV.

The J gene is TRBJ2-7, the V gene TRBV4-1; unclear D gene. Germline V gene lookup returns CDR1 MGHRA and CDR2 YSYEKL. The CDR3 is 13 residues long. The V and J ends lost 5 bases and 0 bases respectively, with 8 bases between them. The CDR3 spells CASSGADSYEQYF. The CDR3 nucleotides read TGCGCCAGCAGCGGTGCGGACTCCTACGAGCAGTACTTC.

The CDR3 protein is CASSLTEAFF. Here the CDR3 DNA reads TGTGCCAGCAGCTTAACTGAAGCTTTCTTT. The chain combines TRBV7-9 with TRBJ1-1; D call uncertain. Trimming stripped 2 bases from V and 5 bases from J, with 0 bases between. The V gene's germline CDR1 is SEHNR and CDR2 FQNEAQ (reference sequence). The CDR3 has 10 amino acids. Complete variable domain (other parts from reference TRBV7-9 and TRBJ1-1): DTGVSQNPRHKITKRGQNVTFRCDPISEHNRLYWYRQTLGQGPEFLTYFQNEAQLEKSRLLSDRFSAERPKGSFSTLEIQRTEQGDSAMYLCASSLTEAFFGQGTRLTVV.

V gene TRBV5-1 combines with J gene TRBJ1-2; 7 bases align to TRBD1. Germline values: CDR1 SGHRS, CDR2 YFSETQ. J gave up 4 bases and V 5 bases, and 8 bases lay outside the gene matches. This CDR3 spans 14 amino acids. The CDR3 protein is CASSPGQSFYGYTF. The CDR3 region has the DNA TGCGCCAGCAGTCCGGGACAGAGCTTCTATGGCTACACCTTC. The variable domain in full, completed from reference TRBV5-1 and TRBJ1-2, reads KAGVTQTPRYLIKTRGQQVTLSCSPISGHRSVSWYQQTPGQGLQFLFEYFSETQRNKGNFPGRFSGRQFSNSRSEMNVSTLELGDSALYLCASSPGQSFYGYTFGSGTRLTVV.

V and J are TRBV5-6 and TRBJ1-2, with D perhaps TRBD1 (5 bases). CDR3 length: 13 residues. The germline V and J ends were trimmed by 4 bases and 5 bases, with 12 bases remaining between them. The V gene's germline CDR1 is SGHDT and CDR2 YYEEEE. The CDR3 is CASSGDRRYGYTF. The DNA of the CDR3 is TGTGCCAGCAGCGGCGACAGAAGGTATGGCTACACCTTC.

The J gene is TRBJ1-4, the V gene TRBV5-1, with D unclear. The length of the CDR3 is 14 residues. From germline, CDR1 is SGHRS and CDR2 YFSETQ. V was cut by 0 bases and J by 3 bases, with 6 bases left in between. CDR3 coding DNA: TGCGCCAGCAGCTTGGAGCCAGCTAATGAAAAACTGTTTTTT. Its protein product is CASSLEPANEKLFF. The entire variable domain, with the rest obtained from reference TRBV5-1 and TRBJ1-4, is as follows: KAGVTQTPRYLIKTRGQQVTLSCSPISGHRSVSWYQQTPGQGLQFLFEYFSETQRNKGNFPGRFSGRQFSNSRSEMNVSTLELGDSALYLCASSLEPANEKLFFGSGTQLSVL.

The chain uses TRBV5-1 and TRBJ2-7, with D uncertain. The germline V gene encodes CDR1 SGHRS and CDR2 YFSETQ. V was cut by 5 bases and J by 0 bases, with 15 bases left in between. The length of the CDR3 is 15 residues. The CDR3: CASRQNPSTSYEQYF. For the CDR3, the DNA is TGCGCCAGCAGACAAAACCCCTCAACCTCCTACGAGCAGTACTTC.

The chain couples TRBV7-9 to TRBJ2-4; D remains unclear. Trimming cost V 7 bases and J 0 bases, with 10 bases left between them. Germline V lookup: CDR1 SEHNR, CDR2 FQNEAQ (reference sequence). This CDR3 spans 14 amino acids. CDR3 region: CASTRTEAKNIQYF. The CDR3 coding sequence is TGTGCCAGCACCCGAACAGAAGCCAAAAACATTCAGTACTTC. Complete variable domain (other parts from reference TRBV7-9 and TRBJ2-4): DTGVSQNPRHKITKRGQNVTFRCDPISEHNRLYWYRQTLGQGPEFLTYFQNEAQLEKSRLLSDRFSAERPKGSFSTLEIQRTEQGDSAMYLCASTRTEAKNIQYFGAGTRLSVL.

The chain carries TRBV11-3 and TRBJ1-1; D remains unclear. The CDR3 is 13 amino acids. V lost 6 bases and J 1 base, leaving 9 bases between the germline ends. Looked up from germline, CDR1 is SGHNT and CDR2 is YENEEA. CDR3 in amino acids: CASSKEQNTEAFF. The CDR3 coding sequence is TGTGCCAGCAGTAAAGAACAGAACACTGAAGCTTTCTTT.

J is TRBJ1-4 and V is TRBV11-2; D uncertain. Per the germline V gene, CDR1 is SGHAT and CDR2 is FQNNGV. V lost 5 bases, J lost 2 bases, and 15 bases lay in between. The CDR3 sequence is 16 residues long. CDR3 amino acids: CASSGLKGLTNEKLFF. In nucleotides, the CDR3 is TGTGCCAGCAGCGGGCTGAAGGGCCTCACTAATGAAAAACTGTTTTTT.

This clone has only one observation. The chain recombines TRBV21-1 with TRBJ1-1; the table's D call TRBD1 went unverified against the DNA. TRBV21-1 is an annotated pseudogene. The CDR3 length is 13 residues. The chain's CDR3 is CASSRTGITEAFF. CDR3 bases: TGTGCCAGCAGCAGGACAGGTATTACTGAAGCTTTCTTT.

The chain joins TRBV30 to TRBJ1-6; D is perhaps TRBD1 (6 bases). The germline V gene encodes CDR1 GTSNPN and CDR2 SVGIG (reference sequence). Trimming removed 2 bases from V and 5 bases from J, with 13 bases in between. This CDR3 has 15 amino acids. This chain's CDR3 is CAWSRSQGNNSPLHF. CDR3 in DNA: TGTGCCTGGAGTCGTAGTCAGGGGAATAATTCACCCCTCCACTTT.

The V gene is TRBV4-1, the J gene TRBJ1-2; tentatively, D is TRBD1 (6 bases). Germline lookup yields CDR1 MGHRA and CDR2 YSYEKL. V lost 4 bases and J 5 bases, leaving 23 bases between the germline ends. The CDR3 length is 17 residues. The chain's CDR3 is CASSRTKGGPDRYGYTF. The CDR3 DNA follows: TGCGCCAGCAGCCGCACGAAAGGGGGGCCGGATCGATATGGCTACACCTTC.

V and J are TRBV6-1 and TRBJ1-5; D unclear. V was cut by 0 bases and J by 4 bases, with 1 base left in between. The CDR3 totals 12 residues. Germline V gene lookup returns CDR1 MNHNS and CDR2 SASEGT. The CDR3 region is CASSEANQPQHF. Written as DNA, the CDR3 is TGTGCCAGCAGTGAAGCAAATCAGCCCCAGCATTTT.

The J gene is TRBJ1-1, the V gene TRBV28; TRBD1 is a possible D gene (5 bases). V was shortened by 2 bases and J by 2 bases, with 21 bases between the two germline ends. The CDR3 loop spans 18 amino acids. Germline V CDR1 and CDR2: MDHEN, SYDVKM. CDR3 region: CASSLKAVRWGINTEAFF. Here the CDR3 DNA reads TGTGCCAGCAGTTTAAAAGCAGTAAGATGGGGGATCAACACTGAAGCTTTCTTT.

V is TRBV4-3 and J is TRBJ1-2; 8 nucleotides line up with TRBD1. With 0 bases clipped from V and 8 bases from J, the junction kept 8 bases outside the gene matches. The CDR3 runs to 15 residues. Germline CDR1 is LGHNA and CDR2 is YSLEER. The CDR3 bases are TGCGCCAGCAGCCAAGATCCCGGGACAGGCTTCGGCTACACCTTC. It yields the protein CASSQDPGTGFGYTF.